The 27 T cell receptor beta chains in this list originate from one sample, sequenced in a study of cytomegalovirus exposure and HLA in healthy donors. PCR employed 60 Vbeta and 13 Jbeta primers. The repertoire was sequenced with immunoSEQ multiplex PCR; TCRdb's copy has only in-frame clones and lacks some. The table has some 120,000 clones, approximately 83% seen once; the top ten hold about 3.7%. Sequencing was performed on PBMCs. All receptors come from a woman in her thirties or forties in good health and CMV-seropositive.

The V and J genes are TRBV4-1 and TRBJ1-3; no clear D. The CDR3 consists of 15 residues. Trimming pared 0 bases from V and 4 bases from J, leaving 10 bases between. Germline V lookup: CDR1 MGHRA, CDR2 YSYEKL. The CDR3 loop is CASSQESLAGNTIYF. CDR3 bases: TGCGCCAGCAGCCAAGAATCCCTAGCCGGAAACACCATATATTTT.

CDR3 amino acids: CASTPGQLMNTEAFF. CDR3 nucleotide sequence: TGTGCCAGTACCCCGGGACAACTAATGAACACTGAAGCTTTCTTT. V gene TRBV30 combines with J gene TRBJ1-1; TRBD1 might be the D (6 bases). Germline CDR1 is GTSNPN and CDR2 is SVGIG (reference sequence). The CDR3 is made up of 15 amino acids. V shed 8 bases and J shed 0 bases, with 19 bases lying between them.

In its sample, this clone was seen once. The V call is TRBV30, the J call TRBJ2-3, with a tentative D call TRBD2 (6 bases). V dropped 2 bases and J dropped 0 bases, with 6 bases sitting between them. CDR3 size: 13 residues. Germline CDR1 reads GTSNPN; CDR2 reads SVGIG (reference sequence). CDR3 loop: CAWSSGSTDTQYF. In DNA form, the CDR3 reads TGTGCCTGGAGTAGCGGGAGCACAGATACGCAGTATTTT.

The gene calls are TRBV11-1 and TRBJ2-5; 7 bases are a match to TRBD2. The length of the CDR3 is 17 residues. The V gene end was trimmed by 2 bases and the J gene end by 5 bases; junction bases not matched to a gene: 14. Germline loops: CDR1 SGHAT, CDR2 FQDESV (reference sequence). The CDR3 nucleotides are TGTGCCAGCAGCTTAAGTGGGTTGGCTAGCGGTTTGGAGACCCAGTACTTC. Encoded protein: CASSLSGLASGLETQYF.

This clone was detected only a few times. The CDR3 DNA reads TGTGCCAGCAGCTTACACCCGGGAGGGGGATACGAGCAGTACTTC. It encodes CASSLHPGGGYEQYF. This chain links TRBV7-3 with TRBJ2-7, with 8 bases identical to TRBD2. After removal of 2 bases from V and 4 bases from J, the junction contained 7 bases not matched to a gene. Germline CDR1 is SGHTA and CDR2 is FQGTGA. The CDR3 contains 15 residues. The whole variable domain, remainder taken from reference TRBV7-3 and TRBJ2-7, is GAGVSQTPSNKVTEKGKYVELRCDPISGHTALYWYRQSLGQGPEFLIYFQGTGAADDSGLPNDRFFAVRPEGSVSTLKIQRTERGDSAVYLCASSLHPGGGYEQYFGPGTRLTVT.

The CDR3 nucleotides are TGTGCCAGCAGACCAAGTGGGGGGTGGTATGGCTACACCTTC. Protein: CASRPSGGWYGYTF. V is TRBV9 and J is TRBJ1-2; D may be TRBD1 (5 bases). Per the germline V gene, CDR1 is SGDLS and CDR2 is YYNGEE. Between the trimmed V and J ends, which lost 5 bases and 5 bases, there was a span of 16 bases. The CDR3 totals 14 residues.

The table lists this clone with a few counts. V usage is TRBV7-9 and J usage is TRBJ2-3; 9 nucleotides agree with TRBD1. CDR1 and CDR2 from the germline V gene are SEHNR and FQNEAQ (reference sequence). V shed 0 bases, J shed 6 bases, and the junction held 4 bases outside the gene matches. CDR3 length equals 15 residues. The CDR3 DNA reads TGTGCCAGCAGCTTAGCGAGACAGGGGGTGGATACGCAGTATTTT. This gives the protein CASSLARQGVDTQYF.

In its sample, this clone was seen once. This sequence joins TRBV11-2 and TRBJ2-5, with TRBD2 as a possible D gene (6 bases). V lost 0 bases, J lost 1 base, and 18 bases lay in between. The V gene's germline CDR1 is SGHAT and CDR2 FQNNGV. CDR3 length: 18 residues. The CDR3 DNA follows: TGTGCCAGCAGCTTAGACGCCAAGACTAGGGCGCCCCAAGAGACCCAGTACTTC. It is translated as CASSLDAKTRAPQETQYF. The full variable domain, completed using reference TRBV11-2 and TRBJ2-5, is EAGVAQSPRYKIIEKRQSVAFWCNPISGHATLYWYQQILGQGPKLLIQFQNNGVVDDSQLPKDRFSAERLKGVDSTLKIQPAKLEDSAVYLCASSLDAKTRAPQETQYFGPGTRLLVL.

A single count supports this clone. The chain recombines TRBV5-5 with TRBJ1-3; possible D gene TRBD1, 6 bases. Trimming left V 3 bases short and J 0 bases short, with 10 bases between. This CDR3 is built from 15 residues. Germline V lookup: CDR1 SGHKS, CDR2 YYEKEE (reference sequence). The CDR3 spells CASSSDRYSGNTIYF. The CDR3 nucleotides are TGTGCCAGCAGCTCCGACAGGTACTCTGGAAACACCATATATTTT. The full variable domain, in which reference TRBV5-5 and TRBJ1-3 provide the parts outside the CDR3, is DAGVTQSPTHLIKTRGQQVTLRCSPISGHKSVSWYQQVLGQGPQFIFQYYEKEERGRGNFPDRFSARQFPNYSSELNVNALLLGDSALYLCASSSDRYSGNTIYFGEGSWLTVV.

The chain couples TRBV11-1 to TRBJ2-3; 7 positions agree with TRBD1. The CDR3 is 14 residues long. Trimming at V came to 5 bases and at J to 4 bases, leaving 6 bases not matched to a gene. From germline, CDR1 is SGHAT and CDR2 FQDESV (reference sequence). Here the CDR3 reads CASSNKQGSDTQYF. Written as DNA, the CDR3 is TGTGCCAGCAGCAATAAACAGGGGTCAGATACGCAGTATTTT.

V gene TRBV27 combines with J gene TRBJ2-3; TRBD2 agrees at 8 bases. The CDR3 runs 16 residues. Trimming at V came to 3 bases and at J to 2 bases, leaving 7 bases not matched to a gene. CDR1 and CDR2 (germline): MNHEY, SMNVEV (reference sequence). CDR3 DNA sequence: TGTGCCAGCAGTTTCCGTAGCGGGACAAACACAGATACGCAGTATTTT. Encoded protein: CASSFRSGTNTDTQYF.

V gene TRBV2 combines with J gene TRBJ2-2; weak D call: TRBD1 (5 bases). Trimming took off 6 bases at V and 2 bases at J, with 16 bases between the two ends. Germline V gives CDR1 SNHLY, CDR2 FYNNEI. This CDR3 has 16 amino acids. CDR3 coding DNA: TGTGCCAGCAGATCTCGACAGCTAATAAACACCGGGGAGCTGTTTTTT. Its translation: CASRSRQLINTGELFF.

The V and J genes are TRBV7-8 and TRBJ1-1; TRBD1 is a possible D gene (5 bases). Germline V lookup: CDR1 SGHVS, CDR2 FQNEAQ. The CDR3 has 14 residues. With 3 bases removed from V and 7 bases from J, the gap between germline ends came to 15 bases. The CDR3 here is CASSLDPTGYEAFF. DNA of the CDR3: TGTGCCAGCAGCTTGGACCCAACAGGATATGAAGCTTTCTTT. Complete variable domain (other parts from reference TRBV7-8 and TRBJ1-1): GAGVSQSPRYKVAKRGQDVALRCDPISGHVSLFWYQQALGQGPEFLTYFQNEAQLDKSGLPSDRFFAERPEGSVSTLKIQRTQQEDSAVYLCASSLDPTGYEAFFGQGTRLTVV.

This chain uses TRBV5-1 with TRBJ1-2; the match to TRBD1 covers 8 bases. Trimming cost V 4 bases and J 2 bases; bases outside gene matches: 4. Germline V gene data show CDR1 as SGHRS and CDR2 as YFSETQ. This CDR3 comprises 14 residues. As DNA, the CDR3 is TGCGCCAGCAGCCCTCGGACAGGGAACTATGGCTACACCTTC. Translation: CASSPRTGNYGYTF. Full variable domain (outside the CDR3, taken from reference TRBV5-1 and TRBJ1-2): KAGVTQTPRYLIKTRGQQVTLSCSPISGHRSVSWYQQTPGQGLQFLFEYFSETQRNKGNFPGRFSGRQFSNSRSEMNVSTLELGDSALYLCASSPRTGNYGYTFGSGTRLTVV.

The chain carries TRBV9 and TRBJ2-1; 12 nucleotides align to TRBD2. V was clipped by 0 bases and J by 1 base; unmatched bases: 5. Germline-derived CDR1 and CDR2 are SGDLS and YYNGEE. The CDR3 is made up of 18 amino acids. The CDR3 spells CASSVETSGSASYNEQFF. For the CDR3, the DNA is TGTGCCAGCAGCGTAGAGACTAGCGGGAGTGCATCCTACAATGAGCAGTTCTTC. The whole variable domain, filled in from reference TRBV9 and TRBJ2-1, reads DSGVTQTPKHLITATGQRVTLRCSPRSGDLSVYWYQQSLDQGLQFLIQYYNGEERAKGNILERFSAQQFPDLHSELNLSSLELGDSALYFCASSVETSGSASYNEQFFGPGTRLTVL.

This clone was observed a single time. The rearrangement uses TRBV15 and TRBJ2-3, with D unclear. CDR3 length equals 17 residues. CDR1 and CDR2 from the germline V gene are LNHNV and YYDKDF (reference sequence). Trimming pared 2 bases from V and 2 bases from J, leaving 17 bases between. For the CDR3, the DNA is TGTGCCACCAGCAGATCCGGTTCTCCACTCTCCACAGATACGCAGTATTTT. Its translation is CATSRSGSPLSTDTQYF.

J is TRBJ2-7 and V is TRBV19, with TRBD2 matching 11 bases. Germline V lookup: CDR1 LNHDA, CDR2 SQIVND (reference sequence). The CDR3 extends over 14 amino acids. V was clipped by 5 bases and J by 4 bases; unmatched bases: 4. CDR3 residues: CASSRLAGSYEQYF. Here the CDR3 DNA reads TGTGCCAGTAGTCGACTAGCGGGATCTTACGAGCAGTACTTC.

V usage is TRBV5-4 and J usage is TRBJ2-2; D is possibly TRBD2 (5 bases). The CDR3 has 13 residues. The germline CDR1 and CDR2 sequences are SGHNT and YYREEE (reference sequence). The V end was cut by 4 bases, the J end by 7 bases, with 11 bases between. In DNA form, the CDR3 reads TGTGCCAGCAGCACACGGGGAGACGGGGAGCTGTTTTTT. Its protein product is CASSTRGDGELFF.

The chain recombines TRBV21-1 with TRBJ2-1; the DNA was not used to check the table's D call, TRBD2. TRBV21-1 constitutes a pseudogene. CDR3 length: 8 residues. CDR3 protein: CASSRLFF. Here the CDR3 DNA reads TGTGCCAGCAGCCGTCTGTTCTTC.

The sample holds a few counts of this clone. The CDR3 DNA follows: TGTGCCAGCTCACCACCCATGGCGGGAGGAGCAGATACGCAGTATTTT. Protein product: CASSPPMAGGADTQYF. This chain joins TRBV18 and TRBJ2-3; 8 positions match TRBD2. With 0 bases clipped from V and 4 bases from J, the junction kept 6 bases outside the gene matches. Looked up from germline, CDR1 is KGHSH and CDR2 is LQKENI. The CDR3 runs 16 residues. The full variable domain, with the rest looked up from reference TRBV18 and TRBJ2-3, is NAGVMQNPRHLVRRRGQEARLRCSPMKGHSHVYWYRQLPEEGLKFMVYLQKENIIDESGMPKERFSAEFPKEGPSILRIQQVVRGDSAAYFCASSPPMAGGADTQYFGPGTRLTVL.

The CDR3, as DNA: TGCGCCAGCAGCACCGGACAGGGTGAGACCCAGTACTTC. It is translated as CASSTGQGETQYF. The chain recombines TRBV5-1 with TRBJ2-5; 8 bases match TRBD1. Trimming at V came to 4 bases and at J to 5 bases, leaving 4 bases not matched to a gene. The CDR3 is made up of 13 amino acids. CDR1 and CDR2 from the germline V gene are SGHRS and YFSETQ.

The CDR3: CASSLGRAKDGYTF. As DNA, the CDR3 is TGTGCCAGCAGTTTAGGCAGGGCAAAGGATGGCTACACCTTC. The chain uses TRBV28 and TRBJ1-2, with D maybe TRBD1 (5 bases). The V end was cut by 2 bases, the J end by 6 bases, with 13 bases between. CDR3 length: 14 amino acids. Germline CDR1 MDHEN, CDR2 SYDVKM.

This chain joins TRBV10-2 and TRBJ2-1; tentative D call: TRBD1 (5 bases). V lost 7 bases and J lost 3, with 13 bases in between. The CDR3 contains 14 residues. Germline values: CDR1 WSHSY, CDR2 SAAADI. CDR3 sequence (DNA): TGCGCCAGCAAGGACACTAATAACTACAATGAGCAGTTCTTC. The encoded protein is CASKDTNNYNEQFF.

This chain links TRBV2 with TRBJ2-7; TRBD1 agrees at 7 bases. J gave up 4 bases and V 6 bases, and 3 bases lay outside the gene matches. The CDR3 runs 12 residues. Per the germline V gene, CDR1 is SNHLY and CDR2 is FYNNEI. The CDR3 is CASRDRRYEQYF. The CDR3 bases are TGTGCCAGCAGGGACAGGAGGTACGAGCAGTACTTC.

The chain carries TRBV7-9 and TRBJ2-5, with TRBD2 identical over 11 bases. The CDR3 is 14 residues long. The junction had 0 bases not matched to a gene; V was cut back by 2 bases and J by 4 bases. The germline V gene has CDR1 SEHNR and CDR2 FQNEAQ (reference sequence). CDR3 protein: CASSLLAGGETQYF. The CDR3 nucleotides read TGTGCCAGCAGCTTACTAGCGGGAGGAGAGACCCAGTACTTC.

This sequence joins TRBV5-6 and TRBJ1-3, with a possible D match to TRBD1 (5 bases). The germline V gene has CDR1 SGHDT and CDR2 YYEEEE. The CDR3 has 15 residues. The V and J ends lost 4 bases and 0 bases respectively, with 11 bases between them. CDR3 loop: CASSRGGGSGNTIYF. The DNA of the CDR3 is TGTGCCAGCAGCCGGGGCGGGGGCTCTGGAAACACCATATATTTT.

The chain links TRBV7-9 to TRBJ2-7, with 9 bases lining up with TRBD2. Germline lookup yields CDR1 SEHNR and CDR2 FQNEAQ (reference sequence). V dropped 1 base and J dropped 12; count of bases not matched to a gene: 4. The CDR3 is 12 amino acids. The CDR3 coding sequence is TGTGCCAGCAGCTTAGGACTAGCGGAGGCGTACTTC. Protein: CASSLGLAEAYF.